The present T cell receptor beta chain was sequenced within a study of blood T cell repertoires in COVID-19. In the study's own analysis: Amplified reference gene primers provided the basis for estimating nucleated cell counts. Assay used: immunoSEQ multiplex PCR; TCRdb lists only in-frame clones, some missing. The D gene and trimming were derived from the DNA, and the V and J assignments and clone size from that table. The data contain 150,000 to 200,000 clones, roughly 85% of them seen just once; the ten biggest clones take up 5% to 7.5%. Per the germline V gene, CDR1 is MDHEN and CDR2 is SYDVKM. V lost 4 bases and J 6 bases, leaving 15 bases between the germline ends. The CDR3 is made up of 14 amino acids. In terms of age and location, participants ranged from roughly 18 to 95 years and lived in fewer than 30 US areas.

This receptor was obtained from a man aged 40-49 years who had recovered from COVID-19. The rearrangement joins TRBV28 to TRBJ1-1; tentatively, D is TRBD1 (5 bases). The sample taken for sequencing was PBMCs or T cells enriched from blood (not recorded which). The CDR3 region has the DNA TGTGCCAGCAGTTCAGGGATAGGGCTTTCTGAAGCTTTCTTT. Protein product: CASSSGIGLSEAFF.